Below are 19 T cell receptor beta chains sequenced from a single sample in a study of cytomegalovirus exposure and HLA in healthy donors. Both 60 Vbeta primers and 13 Jbeta primers went into the PCR. The protocol was immunoSEQ multiplex PCR, while the TCRdb copy is restricted to in-frame clones and leaves out a portion. In the table there are more than 150,000 clones, 75% to 90% of which are singletons. Sequencing used PBMCs. These receptors all come from a woman in her late teens or twenties in good health and CMV-seronegative.

V and J are TRBV2 and TRBJ2-7; 12 positions match TRBD2. From germline, CDR1 is SNHLY and CDR2 FYNNEI. The CDR3 extends over 17 amino acids. Losses at the gene ends were 7 bases for V and 7 bases for J; bases not matched to a gene: 17. The CDR3 DNA follows: TGTGCCAGCATCAGAACCCTCGGGACTAGCGGGCGTAGGGAGCAGTACTTC. Residues: CASIRTLGTSGRREQYF.

CDR3 sequence: CAVIAGGLSNEQFF. CDR3 in DNA: TGTGCCGTTATAGCGGGAGGGCTTAGCAATGAGCAGTTCTTC. This chain connects TRBV10-3 to TRBJ2-1; TRBD2 aligns across 11 bases. The ends lost 11 bases at V and 6 bases at J; junction bases unmatched: 9. This CDR3 spans 14 amino acids. The V gene's germline CDR1 is ENHRY and CDR2 SYGVKD.

This chain uses TRBV7-2 with TRBJ1-1; D is undetermined. Germline loops: CDR1 SGHTA, CDR2 FQGNSA. This CDR3 contains 14 residues. Trimming shortened V by 1 base and J by 1 base, and 7 bases separated the two germline ends. For the CDR3, the DNA is TGTGCCAGCAGCTTAGGTCATTCGAACACTGAAGCTTTCTTT. It codes for CASSLGHSNTEAFF.

V usage is TRBV7-9 and J usage is TRBJ2-3; a weak D match, TRBD1 (6 bases). Trimming shortened V by 5 bases and J by 6 bases, and 24 bases separated the two germline ends. The CDR3 loop spans 17 amino acids. The V gene's germline CDR1 is SEHNR and CDR2 FQNEAQ (reference sequence). The CDR3 reads CASSPYGIWTEHDTQYF. In nucleotides, the CDR3 is TGTGCCAGCAGCCCCTATGGAATTTGGACAGAGCACGATACGCAGTATTTT.

The chain links TRBV14 to TRBJ2-1; 8 bases match TRBD2. Trimming took 3 bases from V and 5 from J; bases not matched to a gene: 6. The CDR3 has 15 residues. Germline assignment: CDR1 SGHDN and CDR2 FVKESK. The CDR3 DNA follows: TGTGCCAGCAGCCAGCCAGCGGGAGTCCACAATGAGCAGTTCTTC. It translates to CASSQPAGVHNEQFF.

The chain is built from TRBV6-5 and TRBJ2-5, with a possible D match to TRBD2 (5 bases). Germline V lookup: CDR1 MNHEY, CDR2 SVGAGI. Deletions cut 4 bases from V and 5 bases from J, with 11 bases between. The CDR3 is 13 amino acids. The CDR3 coding sequence is TGTGCCAGCAGTTTTGAGGGTGGGGAGACCCAGTACTTC. Encoded protein: CASSFEGGETQYF.

The chain carries TRBV11-1 and TRBJ1-2, with D hard to call. Trimming removed 2 bases from V and 6 bases from J, with 16 bases in between. In germline, CDR1 is SGHAT, CDR2 FQDESV (reference sequence). CDR3 length: 15 amino acids. The CDR3 loop is CASSLSGVRGDGYTF. The DNA of the CDR3 is TGTGCCAGCAGCTTATCCGGGGTCCGGGGTGATGGCTACACCTTC.

This clone was found once. The chain uses TRBV5-1 and TRBJ2-1; possibly TRBD2 for D (6 bases). Germline V gene lookup returns CDR1 SGHRS and CDR2 YFSETQ. The CDR3 contains 15 residues. Trimming shortened V by 9 bases and J by 5 bases, and 21 bases separated the two germline ends. The CDR3 DNA reads TGCGCCACCCGACCCCGGGGGTTAGGTGACAATGAGCAGTTCTTC. It translates to CATRPRGLGDNEQFF.

This chain connects TRBV6-6 to TRBJ2-1; possibly TRBD2 for D (5 bases). Trimming shortened V by 7 bases and J by 4 bases, and 14 bases separated the two germline ends. Looked up from germline, CDR1 is MNHNY and CDR2 is SVGAGI (reference sequence). This CDR3 is built from 14 residues. CDR3 loop: CASKKAQRYNEQFF. CDR3 nucleotide sequence: TGTGCCAGCAAGAAAGCACAGCGGTACAATGAGCAGTTCTTC.

This clone was counted once. The rearrangement links TRBV7-9 to TRBJ2-7, with TRBD1 matching over 7 bases. The CDR3 runs to 16 residues. V lost 5 bases, J lost 5 bases, and 15 bases stayed unmatched. Germline-derived CDR1 and CDR2 are SEHNR and FQNEAQ (reference sequence). This CDR3 is CASSMPLGGKTDEQYF. In nucleotides, the CDR3 is TGTGCCAGCAGCATGCCTCTAGGGGGCAAAACGGACGAGCAGTACTTC.

The V and J genes are TRBV6-5 and TRBJ2-3; tentative D call: TRBD1 (5 bases). This CDR3 spans 14 amino acids. Germline CDR1 is MNHEY and CDR2 is SVGAGI. Trimming shortened V by 2 bases and J by 7 bases, and 13 bases separated the two germline ends. The CDR3: CASSYGQGGNTQYF. The CDR3 coding sequence is TGTGCCAGCAGTTACGGGCAGGGTGGAAATACGCAGTATTTT.

V usage is TRBV4-1 and J usage is TRBJ2-2, with 7 bases that match TRBD1. Germline lookup yields CDR1 MGHRA and CDR2 YSYEKL. The ends lost 4 bases at V and 8 bases at J; junction bases unmatched: 13. The CDR3 has 16 amino acids. Written as DNA, the CDR3 is TGCGCCAGCAGCCCGCCCGAACAGGGGCGCCTGGGGGAGCTGTTTTTT. Encoded protein: CASSPPEQGRLGELFF.

V usage is TRBV7-9 and J usage is TRBJ2-2, with 9 bases lining up with TRBD2. Losses at the gene ends were 3 bases for V and 7 bases for J; bases not matched to a gene: 9. The CDR3 has 16 residues. The germline CDR1 and CDR2 sequences are SEHNR and FQNEAQ (reference sequence). The CDR3 reads CASSFLSGSWGGELFF. In DNA form, the CDR3 reads TGTGCCAGCAGCTTCCTTAGCGGGAGTTGGGGCGGGGAGCTGTTTTTT.

V usage is TRBV27 and J usage is TRBJ2-1; D is perhaps TRBD2 (5 bases). The germline V gene encodes CDR1 MNHEY and CDR2 SMNVEV (reference sequence). V was cut by 6 bases and J by 8 bases, with 17 bases left in between. This CDR3 has 14 amino acids. In nucleotides, the CDR3 is TGTGCCAGCAGGCTGCAACCTAGCTCTCATGAGCAGTTCTTC. Residues: CASRLQPSSHEQFF.

The rearrangement joins TRBV5-1 to TRBJ2-3, with TRBD1 as a possible D gene (6 bases). Trimming took off 0 bases at V and 14 bases at J, with 16 bases between the two ends. Germline assignment: CDR1 SGHRS and CDR2 YFSETQ. The CDR3 contains 13 residues. CDR3 sequence: CASSLDGQTDRYF. Written as DNA, the CDR3 is TGCGCCAGCAGCTTGGACGGACAGACAGATCGGTATTTT.

The chain carries TRBV21-1 and TRBJ2-1; the D segment call TRBD1 is taken from the table without a DNA check. TRBV21-1 is termed a pseudogene. This CDR3 is built from 10 residues. CDR3 residues: CAGLYNEQFF. In nucleotides, the CDR3 is TGTGCCGGCCTCTACAATGAGCAGTTCTTC.

This clone has only a few counts. The chain links TRBV11-2 to TRBJ1-2, with TRBD1 identical over 10 bases. V dropped 4 bases and J dropped 7; count of bases not matched to a gene: 6. The CDR3 consists of 14 residues. Germline V CDR1 and CDR2: SGHAT, FQNNGV. The CDR3 spells CASSSGTGEGGYTF. The CDR3 coding sequence is TGTGCCAGCAGCTCCGGGACAGGGGAGGGTGGCTACACCTTC.

The V call is TRBV27, the J call TRBJ2-4; D possibly corresponds to TRBD2 (6 bases). The CDR3 runs to 12 residues. Germline CDR1 and CDR2: MNHEY and SMNVEV (reference sequence). V gave up 9 bases and J gave up 6 bases, with 12 bases separating them. The CDR3 protein is CASGPEGNIQYF. The CDR3 DNA reads TGTGCCAGTGGACCGGAGGGAAACATTCAGTACTTC.

The chain employs TRBV5-6 and TRBJ2-5, with 8 nucleotides matching TRBD2. TRBJ2-7 matches the DNA end more closely, so the J call is doubtful. Germline CDR1 reads SGHDT; CDR2 reads YYEEEE. This CDR3 has 14 residues. The CDR3 protein is CASSLWTSFNEQYF. DNA of the CDR3: TGTGCCAGCAGCCTCTGGACTAGCTTCAACGAGCAGTACTTC.